This TCR beta chain is drawn from a study of T cell responses to AZD1222 COVID-19 vaccine. Regarding the study as a whole: The study found Spike-specific TCR breadth and depth rose after two AZD1222 doses.

The method was immunoSEQ multiplex PCR; TCRdb's version includes in-frame clones alone and lacks a portion of them. Found here are more than 100,000 clones, more than 85% of them singletons; the top ten hold approximately 2%. J lost 4 bases, V lost 7 bases, and 9 bases had no gene match. Germline V gene sequence: CDR1 SEHNR, CDR2 FQNEAQ (reference sequence). The CDR3 runs 14 residues. Regarding this clone: The antigen is undetermined.

This specimen was peripheral blood, taken 28 days after the second AZD1222 dose. This clonotype was obtained from an adult who received the AZD1222 COVID-19 vaccine. This rearrangement joins TRBV7-9 to TRBJ1-1; 7 nucleotides line up with TRBD1. In nucleotides, the CDR3 is TGTGCCAGCACCCTCCTACAGGGGCGCACTGAAGCTTTCTTT. Translation gives CASTLLQGRTEAFF.